This T cell receptor beta chain came from a study of PD-1 blockade in classical Hodgkin lymphoma. This CDR3 is 13 amino acids long. The germline gives CDR1 MNHNY, CDR2 SVGAGI (reference sequence). Broader study findings: Reported baseline diversity: healthy donors highest, relapsed/refractory patients lowest.

Measured with immunoSEQ multiplex PCR; TCRdb has only the in-frame clones, and not every one. The sample has some 84,000 clones; around nine tenths are singletons. Of note for this clone: Its specificity is unknown. At one end the junction does not follow the germline gene, possibly because of a read error.

Every single patient, without exception, relapsed after autologous stem cell transplantation, and brentuximab vedotin exposure varied. The sequenced sample was peripheral blood mononuclear cells (PBMCs), obtained before the second cycle of nivolumab. The receptor comes from a human donor with classical Hodgkin lymphoma. This chain uses TRBV6-6 with TRBJ1-3; D gene ambiguous. The CDR3 DNA follows: TGTGCCAGCAGTTACTCCCCTGAAGGTCTTCGCAGGTTT. This codes for CASSYSPEGLRRF.